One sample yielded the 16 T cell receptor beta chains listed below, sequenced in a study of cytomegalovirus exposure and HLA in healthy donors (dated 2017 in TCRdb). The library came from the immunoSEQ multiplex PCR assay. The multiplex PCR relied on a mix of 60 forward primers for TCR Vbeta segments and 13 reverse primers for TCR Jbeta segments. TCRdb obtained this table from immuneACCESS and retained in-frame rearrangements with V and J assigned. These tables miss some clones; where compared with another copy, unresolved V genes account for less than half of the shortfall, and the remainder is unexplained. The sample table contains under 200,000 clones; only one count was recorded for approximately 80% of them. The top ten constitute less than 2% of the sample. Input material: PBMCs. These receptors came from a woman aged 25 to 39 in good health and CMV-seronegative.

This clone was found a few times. CDR3 loop: CASRRGQGNTIYF. CDR3 DNA: TGTGCCAGCAGGCGCGGACAGGGAAACACCATATATTTT. V and J are TRBV6-5 and TRBJ1-3; tentatively, D is TRBD1 (6 bases). The CDR3 length is 13 residues. Germline V CDR1 and CDR2: MNHEY, SVGAGI. Trimming stripped 6 bases from V and 4 bases from J, with 10 bases between.

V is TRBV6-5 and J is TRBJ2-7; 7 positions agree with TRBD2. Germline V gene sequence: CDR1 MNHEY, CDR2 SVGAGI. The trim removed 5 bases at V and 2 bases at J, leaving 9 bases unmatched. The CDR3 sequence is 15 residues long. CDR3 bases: TGTGCCAGCAGTGGAGGGGTCGGGGGGACCTACGAGCAGTACTTC. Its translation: CASSGGVGGTYEQYF.

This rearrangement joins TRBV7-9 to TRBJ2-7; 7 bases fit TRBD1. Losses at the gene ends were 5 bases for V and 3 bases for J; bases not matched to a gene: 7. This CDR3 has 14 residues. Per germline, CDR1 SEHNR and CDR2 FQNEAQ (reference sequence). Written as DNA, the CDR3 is TGTGCCAGCAGCATCCGGGACAGCGACTACGAGCAGTACTTC. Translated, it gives CASSIRDSDYEQYF.

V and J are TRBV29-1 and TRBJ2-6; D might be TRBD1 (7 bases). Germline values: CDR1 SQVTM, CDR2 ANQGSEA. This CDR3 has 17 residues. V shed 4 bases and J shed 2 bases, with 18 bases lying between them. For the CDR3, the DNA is TGCAGCGTTGGGGGTCAGGGGGGCTGGACTGGGGCCAACGTCCTGACTTTC. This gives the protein CSVGGQGGWTGANVLTF.

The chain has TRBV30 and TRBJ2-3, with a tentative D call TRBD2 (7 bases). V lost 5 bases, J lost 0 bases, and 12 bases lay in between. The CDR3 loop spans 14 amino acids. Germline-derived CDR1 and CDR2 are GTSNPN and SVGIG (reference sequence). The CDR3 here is CAWSRGPSTDTQYF. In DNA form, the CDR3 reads TGTGCCTGGTCGCGGGGGCCGAGCACAGATACGCAGTATTTT.

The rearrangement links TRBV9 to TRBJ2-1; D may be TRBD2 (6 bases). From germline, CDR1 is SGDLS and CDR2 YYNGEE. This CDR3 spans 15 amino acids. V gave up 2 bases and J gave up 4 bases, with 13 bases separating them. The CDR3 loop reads CASSVTGVPYNEQFF. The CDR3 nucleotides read TGTGCCAGCAGCGTCACGGGAGTCCCATACAATGAGCAGTTCTTC.

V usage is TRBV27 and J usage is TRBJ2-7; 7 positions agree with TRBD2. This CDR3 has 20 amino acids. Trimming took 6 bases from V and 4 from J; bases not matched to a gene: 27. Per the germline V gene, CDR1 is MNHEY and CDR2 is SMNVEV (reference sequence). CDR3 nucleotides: TGTGCCAGCAGGGTCCGATTCTTAGGGTCGGGCGGGAGTGGTGGTTACGAGCAGTACTTC. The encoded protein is CASRVRFLGSGGSGGYEQYF.

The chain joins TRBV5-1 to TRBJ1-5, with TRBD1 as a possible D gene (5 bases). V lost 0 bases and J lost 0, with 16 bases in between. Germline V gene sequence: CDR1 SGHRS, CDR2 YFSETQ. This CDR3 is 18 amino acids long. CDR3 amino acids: CASSLAIRAPYSNQPQHF. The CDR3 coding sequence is TGCGCCAGCAGCTTGGCCATCAGGGCCCCGTATAGCAATCAGCCCCAGCATTTT.

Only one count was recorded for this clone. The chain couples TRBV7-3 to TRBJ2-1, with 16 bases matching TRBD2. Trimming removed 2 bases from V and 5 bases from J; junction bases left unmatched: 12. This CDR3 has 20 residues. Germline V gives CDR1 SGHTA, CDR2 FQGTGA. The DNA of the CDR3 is TGTGCCAGCAGCTTACTAGGGACTAGCGGGAGGGCCGGCCTCCACAATGAGCAGTTCTTC. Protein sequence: CASSLLGTSGRAGLHNEQFF.

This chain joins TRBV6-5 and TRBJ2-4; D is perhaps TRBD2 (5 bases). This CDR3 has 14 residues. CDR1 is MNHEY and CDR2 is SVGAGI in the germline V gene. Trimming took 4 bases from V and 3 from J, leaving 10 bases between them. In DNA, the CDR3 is TGTGCCAGCAGTTTTTCCGGGGTCAAAAACATTCAGTACTTC. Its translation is CASSFSGVKNIQYF.

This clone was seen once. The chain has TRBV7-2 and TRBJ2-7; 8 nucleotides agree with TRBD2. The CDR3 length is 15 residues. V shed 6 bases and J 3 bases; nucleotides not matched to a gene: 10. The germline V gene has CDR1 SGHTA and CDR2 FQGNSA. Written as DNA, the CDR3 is TGTGCCAGCAGAGATTCTAGCGGGCGTCACTACGAGCAGTACTTC. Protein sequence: CASRDSSGRHYEQYF.

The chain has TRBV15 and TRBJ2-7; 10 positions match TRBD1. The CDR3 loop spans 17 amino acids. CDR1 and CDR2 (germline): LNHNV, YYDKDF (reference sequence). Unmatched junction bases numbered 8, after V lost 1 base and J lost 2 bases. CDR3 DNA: TGTGCCACCAGCAGAGTCCCGGGACAGGGGTTCCCCTACGAGCAGTACTTC. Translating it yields CATSRVPGQGFPYEQYF.

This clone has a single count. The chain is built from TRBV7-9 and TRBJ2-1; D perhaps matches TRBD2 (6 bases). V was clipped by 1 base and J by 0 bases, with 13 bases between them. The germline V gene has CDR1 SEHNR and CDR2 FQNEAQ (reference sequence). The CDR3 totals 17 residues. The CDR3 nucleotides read TGTGCCAGCAGCTTAGAGGAGGGGTTCTTCTCCTACAATGAGCAGTTCTTC. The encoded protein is CASSLEEGFFSYNEQFF.

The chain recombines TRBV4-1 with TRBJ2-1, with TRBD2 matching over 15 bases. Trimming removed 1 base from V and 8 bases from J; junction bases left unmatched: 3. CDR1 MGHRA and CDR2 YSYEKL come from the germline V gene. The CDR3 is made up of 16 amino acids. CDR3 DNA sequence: TGCGCCAGCAGCCAAGTAGGACTAGCGGGGGGGGATGAGCAGTTCTTC. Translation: CASSQVGLAGGDEQFF.

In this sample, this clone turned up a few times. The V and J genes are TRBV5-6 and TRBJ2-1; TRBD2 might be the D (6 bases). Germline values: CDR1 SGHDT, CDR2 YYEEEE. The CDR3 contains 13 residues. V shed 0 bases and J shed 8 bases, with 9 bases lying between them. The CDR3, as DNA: TGTGCCAGCAGCTTGGCGCCGGGAGATGAGCAGTTCTTC. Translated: CASSLAPGDEQFF.

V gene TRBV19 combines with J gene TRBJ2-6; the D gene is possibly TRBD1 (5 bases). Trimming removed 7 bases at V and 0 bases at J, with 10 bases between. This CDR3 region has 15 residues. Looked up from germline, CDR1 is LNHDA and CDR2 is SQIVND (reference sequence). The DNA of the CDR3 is TGTGCCAGTACCAGGGTCCGCTCTGGGGCCAACGTCCTGACTTTC. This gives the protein CASTRVRSGANVLTF.